One and the same sample provided the 25 T cell receptor beta chains below, sequenced in a study of OX40 agonist ivuxolimab in advanced cancers. Sequencing was performed with immunoSEQ multiplex PCR; in TCRdb, only in-frame clones are kept and a portion is missing. The data contain tens of thousands of clones, around nine tenths of them singletons. Source: CD4+ or CD8+ T cells sorted from blood, taken in a trial of the OX40 agonist ivuxolimab. These receptors came from an adult with an advanced solid tumor such as melanoma, head and neck, liver or kidney cancer.

The rearrangement joins TRBV5-8 to TRBJ2-3; D not resolved. V dropped 4 bases and J dropped 3 bases, with 6 bases sitting between them. CDR3 length: 12 amino acids. Germline V lookup: CDR1 SGHTS, CDR2 YDEGEE. CDR3 nucleotides: TGTGCCAGCAGCCCGATAACAGATACGCAGTATTTT. As protein: CASSPITDTQYF.

The chain joins TRBV10-3 to TRBJ2-7; D may match TRBD1 or TRBD2 (5 bases each). The ends were cut back, 6 bases at V and 6 bases at J, with 12 bases in the middle. Per germline, CDR1 ENHRY and CDR2 SYGVKD. This CDR3 is 12 amino acids long. This CDR3 reads CAIRTGGGEQYF. CDR3 DNA: TGTGCCATCAGGACTGGGGGTGGCGAGCAGTACTTC.

V is TRBV28 and J is TRBJ2-3, with D hard to call. Germline values: CDR1 MDHEN, CDR2 SYDVKM. Trimming shortened V by 2 bases and J by 3 bases, and 9 bases separated the two germline ends. The CDR3 covers 14 residues. CDR3 region: CASSLVTTTDTQYF. For the CDR3, the DNA is TGTGCCAGCAGTTTAGTAACTACAACAGATACGCAGTATTTT.

The V gene is TRBV18, the J gene TRBJ2-7; D is undetermined. Per germline, CDR1 KGHSH and CDR2 LQKENI. The V end was cut by 2 bases, the J end by 2 bases, with 10 bases between. This CDR3 is built from 14 residues. The CDR3 DNA sequence: TGTGCCAGCTCACCAGGCCAGTCTGCCTACGAGCAGTACTTC. Protein: CASSPGQSAYEQYF.

In this sample, this clone turned up once. The CDR3 here is CASGPNQPQHF. The CDR3 DNA reads TGTGCTAGTGGTCCGAATCAGCCCCAGCATTTT. This rearrangement joins TRBV12-5 to TRBJ1-5; D gene unclear. Germline-derived CDR1 and CDR2 are LGHNT and FRNRAP. This CDR3 has 11 amino acids. V lost 5 bases and J 4 bases, leaving 3 bases between the germline ends.

This clone was detected only once. The CDR3 sequence: CASYLAGVWNEQFF. CDR3 DNA: TGTGCCAGTTACCTAGCGGGAGTTTGGAATGAGCAGTTCTTC. The chain recombines TRBV2 with TRBJ2-1, with 10 bases identical to TRBD2. Per germline, CDR1 SNHLY and CDR2 FYNNEI. Unmatched junction bases numbered 9, after V lost 9 bases and J lost 7 bases. The CDR3 contains 14 residues.

V and J are TRBV27 and TRBJ2-7; weak D call: TRBD1 (6 bases). Per germline, CDR1 MNHEY and CDR2 SMNVEV (reference sequence). Between the trimmed V and J ends, which lost 0 bases and 6 bases, there was a span of 15 bases. This CDR3 comprises 15 residues. Here the CDR3 DNA reads TGTGCCAGCAGTTTATCGAAGGCTTTGGGGGCCGAGCAGTACTTC. Translated, it gives CASSLSKALGAEQYF.

The rearrangement uses TRBV7-2 and TRBJ2-5; 12 bases agree with TRBD2. J gave up 0 bases and V 4 bases, and 0 bases lay outside the gene matches. Germline V gene data show CDR1 as SGHTA and CDR2 as FQGNSA. The CDR3 is 15 amino acids. The CDR3 here is CASSWTSGNQETQYF. DNA of the CDR3: TGTGCCAGCAGCTGGACTAGCGGGAACCAAGAGACCCAGTACTTC.

Concerning this clone itself: Within the sample, other DNA sequences also encode this same CDR3. V usage is TRBV6-5 and J usage is TRBJ2-3; either TRBD1 or TRBD2 may fit D (5 bases each). Trimming removed 0 bases at V and 6 bases at J, with 13 bases between. The CDR3 is made up of 15 amino acids. Germline lookup yields CDR1 MNHEY and CDR2 SVGAGI. CDR3 residues: CASSYSGTPPDTQYF. CDR3 sequence (DNA): TGTGCCAGCAGTTACTCAGGGACCCCCCCCGATACGCAGTATTTT.

The chain has TRBV7-9 and TRBJ2-7; 8 positions match TRBD1. The CDR3 runs to 15 residues. Unmatched junction bases numbered 10, after V lost 5 bases and J lost 4 bases. CDR1 is SEHNR and CDR2 is FQNEAQ in the germline V gene (reference sequence). For the CDR3, the DNA is TGTGCCAGCAGCATCCTCGGACAGGGTCGATACGAGCAGTACTTC. Amino acid sequence: CASSILGQGRYEQYF.

The J gene is TRBJ2-7, the V gene TRBV7-2; TRBD1 aligns across 12 bases. Germline loops: CDR1 SGHTA, CDR2 FQGNSA. The V segment lost 5 bases and the J segment 1 base; nucleotides outside the gene matches: 12. This CDR3 is built from 18 residues. CDR3 loop: CASSHKAGTGGKSYEQYF. DNA of the CDR3: TGTGCCAGCAGCCATAAGGCCGGGACAGGGGGCAAATCCTACGAGCAGTACTTC.

This sequence joins TRBV30 and TRBJ2-7; TRBD2 matches 7 bases. The CDR3 has 12 amino acids. In germline, CDR1 is GTSNPN, CDR2 SVGIG (reference sequence). V was pared by 5 bases and J by 2 bases, with 3 bases of the junction left unmatched. CDR3 residues: CAWGGGAYEQYF. CDR3 DNA sequence: TGTGCCTGGGGGGGAGGGGCCTACGAGCAGTACTTC.

The chain combines TRBV20-1 with TRBJ1-4; no clear D. CDR1 and CDR2 from the germline V gene are DFQATT and SNEGSKA (reference sequence). The CDR3 spans 11 residues. V lost 4 bases, J lost 10 bases, and 10 bases lay in between. CDR3 sequence (DNA): TGCAGTGCTATATTCGCCCGAAAACTGTTTTTT. Translating gives CSAIFARKLFF.

The chain joins TRBV18 to TRBJ2-3, with D perhaps TRBD2 (5 bases). Germline V gene sequence: CDR1 KGHSH, CDR2 LQKENI. The V gene lost 5 bases and the J gene lost 2 bases, with 8 bases spanning the gap. The CDR3 sequence is 13 residues long. The CDR3 DNA is TGTGCCAGCTCAGAGGGATACACAGATACGCAGTATTTT. Encoded protein: CASSEGYTDTQYF.

V and J are TRBV7-9 and TRBJ2-2; TRBD2 agrees at 8 bases. The CDR3 is made up of 17 amino acids. J was trimmed by 3 bases and V by 5 bases; bases with no gene match: 11. The germline V gene encodes CDR1 SEHNR and CDR2 FQNEAQ (reference sequence). The CDR3 loop is CASSPPPGGMDTGELFF. CDR3 nucleotides: TGTGCCAGCAGCCCCCCCCCGGGAGGGATGGACACCGGGGAGCTGTTTTTT.

The chain couples TRBV6-6 to TRBJ1-1, with 7 bases lining up with TRBD1. CDR3 length: 13 residues. J was trimmed by 4 bases and V by 7 bases; bases with no gene match: 6. CDR1 is MNHNY, CDR2 SVGAGI, per germline (reference sequence). The CDR3, as DNA: TGTGCCAGCATTCTACAGGGGTCCACTGAAGCTTTCTTT. Translation gives CASILQGSTEAFF.

The chain couples TRBV30 to TRBJ2-1; no definite D call. Germline V gene lookup returns CDR1 GTSNPN and CDR2 SVGIG (reference sequence). The CDR3 has 12 amino acids. The germline V and J ends were trimmed by 0 bases and 4 bases, with 4 bases remaining between them. The CDR3 is CAWSVLYNEQFF. The CDR3 DNA reads TGTGCCTGGAGTGTACTTTACAATGAGCAGTTCTTC.

The J gene is TRBJ2-1, the V gene TRBV28, with 13 bases aligning to TRBD2. CDR3 length: 17 residues. Germline values: CDR1 MDHEN, CDR2 SYDVKM. Trimming took 1 base from V and 10 from J; bases not matched to a gene: 10. CDR3 in amino acids: CASSLLTPGLAGWEQFF. The DNA of the CDR3 is TGTGCCAGCAGTTTATTGACTCCGGGACTAGCGGGATGGGAGCAGTTCTTC.

The chain links TRBV7-9 to TRBJ2-1, with D perhaps matching TRBD1 or TRBD2 (5 bases each). V lost 2 bases to trimming and J lost 7 bases, with 6 bases between them. This CDR3 comprises 12 residues. Germline assignment: CDR1 SEHNR and CDR2 FQNEAQ (reference sequence). The CDR3 reads CASSLWGNEQFF. The CDR3 DNA follows: TGTGCCAGCAGCTTATGGGGGAATGAGCAGTTCTTC.

This chain uses TRBV7-2 with TRBJ2-5; 10 nucleotides agree with TRBD2. Germline V CDR1 and CDR2: SGHTA, FQGNSA. This CDR3 is 19 amino acids long. V trimming: 1 base; J trimming: 2 bases; junction bases outside the gene matches: 13. The CDR3 nucleotides are TGTGCCAGCAGCTTAGATCTTGATGGTAGCGGGAGGTTACAAGAGACCCAGTACTTC. Translated: CASSLDLDGSGRLQETQYF.

The rearrangement uses TRBV5-1 and TRBJ2-1; 14 bases fit TRBD2. The CDR3 is made up of 15 amino acids. Per the germline V gene, CDR1 is SGHRS and CDR2 is YFSETQ. V lost 4 bases and J lost 10; bases outside the gene matches: 7. The CDR3 DNA sequence: TGCGCCAGCAGCCCGGGACTAGCGGGAGAGGGCGAGCAGTTCTTC. Its translation is CASSPGLAGEGEQFF. Based on the CDR3 plus reference TRBV5-1 and TRBJ2-1, the full variable domain is KAGVTQTPRYLIKTRGQQVTLSCSPISGHRSVSWYQQTPGQGLQFLFEYFSETQRNKGNFPGRFSGRQFSNSRSEMNVSTLELGDSALYLCASSPGLAGEGEQFFGPGTRLTVL.

This clone was recorded a few times. The rearrangement links TRBV18 to TRBJ2-2, with D maybe TRBD1 (6 bases). CDR1 KGHSH and CDR2 LQKENI come from the germline V gene. The CDR3 is made up of 14 amino acids. V was cut by 5 bases and J by 3 bases, with 10 bases left in between. The CDR3 spells CASSLQGYTGELFF. CDR3 bases: TGTGCCAGCTCATTACAGGGATACACCGGGGAGCTGTTTTTT.

This clone is a singleton in its sample. V and J are TRBV7-2 and TRBJ1-1, with no clear D. V lost 0 bases and J 1 base, leaving 6 bases between the germline ends. Germline CDR1 and CDR2: SGHTA and FQGNSA. This CDR3 contains 14 residues. The CDR3 nucleotides read TGTGCCAGCAGCTTAGCGCAGCGGAACACTGAAGCTTTCTTT. Its translation is CASSLAQRNTEAFF. Filled out from reference TRBV7-2 and TRBJ1-1, the complete variable domain reads GAGVSQSPSNKVTEKGKDVELRCDPISGHTALYWYRQSLGQGLEFLIYFQGNSAPDKSGLPSDRFSAERTGGSVSTLTIQRTQQEDSAVYLCASSLAQRNTEAFFGQGTRLTVV.

This sequence joins TRBV5-1 and TRBJ1-1, with D tentatively TRBD1 (5 bases). Germline V lookup: CDR1 SGHRS, CDR2 YFSETQ. The CDR3 sequence is 14 residues long. V was shortened by 1 base and J by 4 bases, with 11 bases between the two germline ends. The DNA of the CDR3 is TGCGCCAGCAGCTTGAGTTTAGGGGTCACTGAAGCTTTCTTT. Its protein product is CASSLSLGVTEAFF.

The gene calls are TRBV7-9 and TRBJ2-7; the D is unclear. Trimming stripped 3 bases from V and 0 bases from J, with 9 bases between. This CDR3 is 14 amino acids long. Germline CDR1 and CDR2: SEHNR and FQNEAQ (reference sequence). CDR3 region: CASSFLGNSYEQYF. CDR3 in DNA: TGTGCCAGCAGCTTTCTGGGAAACTCCTACGAGCAGTACTTC.